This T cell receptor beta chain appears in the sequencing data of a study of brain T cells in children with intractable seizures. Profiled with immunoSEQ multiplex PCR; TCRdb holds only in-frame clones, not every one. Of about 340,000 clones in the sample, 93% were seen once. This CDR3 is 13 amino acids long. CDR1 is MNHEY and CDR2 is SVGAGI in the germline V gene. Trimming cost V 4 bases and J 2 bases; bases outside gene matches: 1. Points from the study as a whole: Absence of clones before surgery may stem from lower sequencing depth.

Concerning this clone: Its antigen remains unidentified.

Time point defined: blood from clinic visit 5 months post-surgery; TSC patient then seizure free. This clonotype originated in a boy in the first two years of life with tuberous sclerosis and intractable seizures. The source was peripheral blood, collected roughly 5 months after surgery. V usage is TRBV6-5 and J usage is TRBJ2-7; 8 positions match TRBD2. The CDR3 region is CASSLAGPYEQYF. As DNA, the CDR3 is TGTGCCAGCAGTTTAGCGGGACCCTACGAGCAGTACTTC.